Listed below are T cell receptor beta chains from one sample, sequenced in a study of T cells in Graves' hyperthyroidism and ophthalmopathy. MiXCR, applied by TCRdb to the multiplex PCR reads, yields one record per CDR3 protein. The data contain over 200,000 distinct CDR3 sequences, around 18% of them singletons. Sequencing was carried out using blood. The receptors were sampled from a man aged 40-55 years with Graves' hyperthyroidism. CDR3s include the opening cysteine and the closing phenylalanine or tryptophan. A D gene is named only where the DNA matches it firmly. Clone size appears in some rows only: once, few, many, or a class for an expanded clone.

v_gene	j_gene	d_gene	abundance	CDR3nt	CDR3aa
TRBV9	TRBJ2-7	.	few	TGTGCCAGCAGCGCCTCCGGGACGGCCTACGAGCAGTACTTC	CASSASGTAYEQYF
TRBV30	TRBJ1-3	.	many	TGTGCCTGGAGTGTATTCCCGTTGGCAGGTGGAAACACCATATATTTT	CAWSVFPLAGGNTIYF
TRBV9	TRBJ2-7	.	few	TGTGCCAGCAGCGTTACGTGGGGGGATGAGGAGCAGTACTTC	CASSVTWGDEEQYF
TRBV4-1	TRBJ1-5	TRBD1	.	TGCGCCAGCAGCCAATACAGGGGGCGTCGGGGCAATCAGCCCCAGCATTTT	CASSQYRGRRGNQPQHF
TRBV29-1	TRBJ1-1	.	many	TGCAGCGTTGGTATCGACACTGAAGCTTTCTTT	CSVGIDTEAFF
TRBV20-1	TRBJ2-1	.	few	TGCAGTGCCGCTGCAGGGGACAATGAGCAGTTCTTC	CSAAAGDNEQFF
TRBV7-9	TRBJ2-5	.	many	TGTGCCAGCAGTACCCCGGGGGCTGGGGAGACCCAGTACTTC	CASSTPGAGETQYF
TRBV6-2/TRBV6-3	TRBJ2-3	.	few	TGTGCCAGCAACCTACAGGGCACAGATACGCAGTATTTT	CASNLQGTDTQYF
TRBV9	TRBJ1-2	.	many	TGTGCCAGCAGCGTAGGGGACACCGAGGGCTACACCTTC	CASSVGDTEGYTF
TRBV28	TRBJ2-3	TRBD2	few	TGTGCCAGCAGTTTGGCGGGGGAGGATACGCAGTATTTT	CASSLAGEDTQYF
TRBV27	TRBJ2-1	TRBD1	.	TGTGCCAGCAGCCTACTGGGACAGGGAGGCAATGAGCAGTTCTTC	CASSLLGQGGNEQFF
TRBV3-1	TRBJ2-5	.	many	TGTGCCAGCAGCCAAGATACAGAAGAGACCCAGTACTTC	CASSQDTEETQYF
TRBV7-2	TRBJ2-1	.	many	TGTGCCAGCAGCTTAGCGATCGGTGGGAAGCGTGAGCAGTTCTTC	CASSLAIGGKREQFF
TRBV19	TRBJ2-4	TRBD1	few	TGTGCCAGTAGTACGGGACAGGAAAACATTCAGTACTTC	CASSTGQENIQYF
TRBV9	TRBJ1-4	.	few	TGTGCCAGCAGCCACGGACTACTGGAGGGTGAAAAACTGTTTTTT	CASSHGLLEGEKLFF
TRBV2	TRBJ2-2	.	few	TGTGCCAGCAGGGGGCCCGGGGAGCTGTTTTTT	CASRGPGELFF
TRBV7-9	TRBJ1-2	.	many	TGTGCCAGCAGCTTAATAGTTTCGTTTTCGGGAAACGAAGGCTACACCTTC	CASSLIVSFSGNEGYTF
TRBV20-1	TRBJ2-4	.	many	TGCAGTGCCCGCCGCGGAAACATTCAGTACTTC	CSARRGNIQYF
TRBV9	TRBJ1-2	.	many	TGTGCCAGCAGCGTCGATAACTATGGCTACACCTTC	CASSVDNYGYTF
TRBV5-5	TRBJ1-3	.	.	TGTGCCAGCAGCTACGGCTTGGGGTTTGGAAACACCATATATTTT	CASSYGLGFGNTIYF
TRBV12-3/TRBV12-4	TRBJ1-5	.	.	TGTGCCAGCCGAGGGAGGACCGATCAGCCCCAGCATTTT	CASRGRTDQPQHF
TRBV10-2	TRBJ2-7	TRBD2	many	TGCGCCAGCAGTGGGCCCGGGAGGAGGGGTACCGAGCAGTACTTC	CASSGPGRRGTEQYF
TRBV3-1	TRBJ2-2	.	many	TGTGCCAGCAGCCAAATTCCGGACGACGAGCTGTTTTTT	CASSQIPDDELFF
TRBV11-2	TRBJ2-1	TRBD2	many	TGTGCCAGCAGCCCGATCGGGGGGTTTCATGAGCAGTTCTTC	CASSPIGGFHEQFF
TRBV5-1	TRBJ2-1	TRBD2	.	TGCGCCAGCAGGATTGGACTAGCGGGGGGGCCCATTGAGCAGTTCTTC	CASRIGLAGGPIEQFF
TRBV5-1	TRBJ2-1	TRBD1	many	TGCGCCAGCAGCTTGACAGGGGACAATGAGCAGTTCTTC	CASSLTGDNEQFF
TRBV11-2	TRBJ2-3	.	.	TGTGCCAGCAACGCCGACGGGAGCACAGATACGCAGTATTTT	CASNADGSTDTQYF
TRBV6-1	TRBJ2-7	TRBD1	many	TGTGCCAGCAGCCCGTGGGCTCCCAATGACAGGGAGTACGAGCAGTACTTC	CASSPWAPNDREYEQYF
TRBV7-9	TRBJ2-1	TRBD2	many	TGTGCCAGCAGCCCCGGAGCGGGAGGGTACAATGAGCAGTTCTTC	CASSPGAGGYNEQFF
TRBV9	TRBJ1-6	TRBD1	few	TGTGCCAGCAGCGCCACAGGGGGCGGCGGCCCCTATAATTCACCCCTCCACTTT	CASSATGGGGPYNSPLHF
TRBV18	TRBJ2-2	.	many	TGTGCCAGCTCGATAGAGAACACCGGGGAGCTGTTTTTT	CASSIENTGELFF
TRBV18	TRBJ2-1	.	few	TGTGCCAGCTCACCACCCGGGGAGCAGTTCTTC	CASSPPGEQFF
TRBV19	TRBJ2-2	.	few	TGTGCCAGTAGTATTGGACTCACCGGGGAGCTGTTTTTT	CASSIGLTGELFF
TRBV7-2	TRBJ2-5	.	many	TGTGCCAGCAGCTTTATTGGGAGCTCCTATGCCTCAGAGACCCAGTACTTC	CASSFIGSSYASETQYF
TRBV18	TRBJ2-3	TRBD1	many	TGTGCCAGCTCACACGGGACAGGGAGCACAGATACGCAGTATTTT	CASSHGTGSTDTQYF
TRBV12-3/TRBV12-4	TRBJ2-7	TRBD1	many	TGTGCCAGCAGCGGACAGGAGAGTTACGAGCAGTACTTC	CASSGQESYEQYF
TRBV5-1	TRBJ2-5	.	few	TGCGCCAGCAGCTTGGGGGATTGGGAGCAAGAGACCCAGTACTTC	CASSLGDWEQETQYF
TRBV4-3	TRBJ2-2	TRBD2	few	TGCGCCAGCCGCACCGGGACTAGCGTCCCCGGGGAGCTGTTTTTT	CASRTGTSVPGELFF
TRBV7-9	TRBJ1-1	.	.	TGTGCCAGCAGCCCTTCGGGGGGTCCTATGAACACTGAAGCTTTCTTT	CASSPSGGPMNTEAFF
TRBV7-2	TRBJ2-7	.	many	TGTGCCAGCAGCTTATTATTGCGCGAGCAGTACTTC	CASSLLLREQYF
TRBV6-2/TRBV6-3	TRBJ2-2	.	.	TGTGCCAGCAGTCTCAACAGGAACACCGGGGAGCTGCTTTTT	CASSLNRNTGELLF
TRBV10-3	TRBJ1-5	TRBD1	many	TGTGCCATCAGAGGGACAGGGAGCGATCAGCCCCAGCATTTT	CAIRGTGSDQPQHF
TRBV7-8	TRBJ2-1	TRBD2	many	TGTGCCAGCAGCTTAGATGGACTAGCGGGGGGGAGGTCTGAGCAGTTCTTC	CASSLDGLAGGRSEQFF
TRBV12-3/TRBV12-4	TRBJ2-1	TRBD1	few	TGTGCCAGCAGTGACAGGGGGTCCCACAATGAGCAGTTCTTC	CASSDRGSHNEQFF
TRBV30	TRBJ1-1	.	.	TGTGCCTGGAGTGTATACTTTTTGGCCACTGAAGCTTTCTTT	CAWSVYFLATEAFF